Listed below are T cell receptor beta chains from one sample, sequenced in a study of cytomegalovirus exposure and HLA in healthy donors. Only in-frame clones appear in the TCRdb table, and some are missing; sequencing was by immunoSEQ multiplex PCR. The data contain 150,000 to 200,000 clones, 75% to 90% of them singletons. The sequenced material came from PBMCs. All receptors come from a human donor in good health. Both conserved end residues are part of each CDR3.

V gene: TRBV4-1
J gene: TRBJ2-7
CDR3 protein: CASSVELNRGYSYEQYF

V gene: TRBV27
J gene: TRBJ2-7
CDR3 protein: CASSLGRDRIYEQYF

V gene: TRBV5-5
J gene: TRBJ1-2
CDR3 protein: CASSWAGQGGYGYTF

V gene: TRBV7-9
J gene: TRBJ2-3
CDR3 protein: CASSRGGGITDTQYF

V gene: TRBV12-2
J gene: TRBJ1-4
CDR3 protein: CASRCRGGGAAYEKLFF

V gene: TRBV11-3
J gene: TRBJ2-5
CDR3 protein: CASRWDYAETQYF

V gene: TRBV5-8
J gene: TRBJ1-2
CDR3 protein: CASSLGTGHNYGYTF

V gene: TRBV9
J gene: TRBJ2-7
CDR3 protein: CASSADRGIAPYEQYF

V gene: TRBV18
J gene: TRBJ2-7
CDR3 protein: CASSHRDRVNEQYF

V gene: TRBV27
J gene: TRBJ1-2
CDR3 protein: CASGRLQGYGYTF

V gene: TRBV7-9
J gene: TRBJ2-5
CDR3 protein: CASSPDTETQYF

V gene: TRBV7-8
J gene: TRBJ1-5
CDR3 protein: CASSPTDRGWRDQPQHF

V gene: TRBV7-9
J gene: TRBJ2-5
CDR3 protein: CASSLGQGANETQYF

V gene: TRBV7-7
J gene: TRBJ2-5
CDR3 protein: CASSATGGPRQETQYF

V gene: TRBV6-5
J gene: TRBJ1-4
CDR3 protein: CASSYSGARTNEKLFF

V gene: TRBV11-1
J gene: TRBJ1-2
CDR3 protein: CATLSNYGYTF

V gene: TRBV11-3
J gene: TRBJ1-3
CDR3 protein: CASSYVPGSGNTIYF

V gene: TRBV7-6
J gene: TRBJ2-1
CDR3 protein: CASSLAGGRHEQFF

V gene: TRBV5-1
J gene: TRBJ2-7
CDR3 protein: CASSSGGLGGEQYF

V gene: TRBV9
J gene: TRBJ2-3
CDR3 protein: CASSVDSGGGTDTQYF

V gene: TRBV11-2
J gene: TRBJ1-5
CDR3 protein: CASSPDRARPQHF

V gene: TRBV5-6
J gene: TRBJ1-2
CDR3 protein: CASSFSTGSGYGYTF

V gene: TRBV2
J gene: TRBJ1-5
CDR3 protein: CASSIGQGFQPQHF

V gene: TRBV5-1
J gene: TRBJ2-7
CDR3 protein: CASSYSGGALEQYF

V gene: TRBV5-1
J gene: TRBJ1-2
CDR3 protein: CASSADRPYGYTF

V gene: TRBV6-5
J gene: TRBJ2-7
CDR3 protein: CASSRGSYEQYF

V gene: TRBV4-1
J gene: TRBJ1-1
CDR3 protein: CASSQGGGANTEAFF

V gene: TRBV7-2
J gene: TRBJ1-5
CDR3 protein: CASSLVLLDQPQHF

V gene: TRBV4-3
J gene: TRBJ1-5
CDR3 protein: CASSQDSHTSNQPQHF

V gene: TRBV6-1
J gene: TRBJ2-1
CDR3 protein: CASSEFSNEQFF

V gene: TRBV11-3
J gene: TRBJ2-2
CDR3 protein: CASSLVFSGNTGELFF

V gene: TRBV19
J gene: TRBJ2-1
CDR3 protein: CASSPTGEVSYNEQFF

V gene: TRBV5-1
J gene: TRBJ2-7
CDR3 protein: CASSWDRVSEQYF

V gene: TRBV7-3
J gene: TRBJ1-5
CDR3 protein: CASSLLLLNQPQHF

V gene: TRBV19
J gene: TRBJ1-2
CDR3 protein: CASSPSTGTNYGYTF

V gene: TRBV10-3
J gene: TRBJ2-6
CDR3 protein: CAISVEGTVGANVLTF

V gene: TRBV14
J gene: TRBJ1-2
CDR3 protein: CAGSQDSGFYGYTF

V gene: TRBV18
J gene: TRBJ2-1
CDR3 protein: CASSGTSGAIYNEQFF

V gene: TRBV19
J gene: TRBJ2-3
CDR3 protein: CASKVSGTSGTDTQYF

V gene: TRBV5-1
J gene: TRBJ1-1
CDR3 protein: CASSLQGDAEAFF

V gene: TRBV11-2
J gene: TRBJ1-2
CDR3 protein: CASSVDRGNGYTF

V gene: TRBV2
J gene: TRBJ2-6
CDR3 protein: CASSRGSGANVLTF

V gene: TRBV10-1
J gene: TRBJ1-1
CDR3 protein: CASGSGTEAFF

V gene: TRBV4-1
J gene: TRBJ2-1
CDR3 protein: CASSQTGQSYYNEQFF

V gene: TRBV10-1
J gene: TRBJ1-2
CDR3 protein: CARIGTGDTHGYTF

V gene: TRBV7-2
J gene: TRBJ2-5
CDR3 protein: CASSFFSSGGEETQYF

V gene: TRBV4-2
J gene: TRBJ2-5
CDR3 protein: CASSQAQAGGLIQETQYF

V gene: TRBV9
J gene: TRBJ2-5
CDR3 protein: CASSVATETQYF

V gene: TRBV2
J gene: TRBJ1-1
CDR3 protein: CASNWDIPMNTEAFF

V gene: TRBV28
J gene: TRBJ1-1
CDR3 protein: CASSFLTEAFF

V gene: TRBV29-1
J gene: TRBJ2-2
CDR3 protein: CSVTAGTGGHTGELFF

V gene: TRBV15
J gene: TRBJ1-3
CDR3 protein: CATSRDQNSGNTIYF

V gene: TRBV5-6
J gene: TRBJ2-1
CDR3 protein: CASSWKEGEQFF

V gene: TRBV4-1
J gene: TRBJ2-3
CDR3 protein: CASSRTGADTQYF

V gene: TRBV18
J gene: TRBJ2-3
CDR3 protein: CASSPLGVSSTDTQYF

V gene: TRBV6-1
J gene: TRBJ2-3
CDR3 protein: CASRGLAGEQVTQYF

V gene: TRBV10-3
J gene: TRBJ1-1
CDR3 protein: CAISTSYGGSAEAFF

V gene: TRBV6-6
J gene: TRBJ2-1
CDR3 protein: CASSYGTGHMGGQFF

V gene: TRBV4-3
J gene: TRBJ2-7
CDR3 protein: CASSQDWAYEQYF

V gene: TRBV13
J gene: TRBJ2-3
CDR3 protein: CASSPRDGGATDTQYF